This is a list of T cell receptor beta chains from one sample in a study of CD8+ T cells in alopecia areata. The method was immunoSEQ multiplex PCR; TCRdb's version includes in-frame clones alone and lacks a portion of them. The data show 200,000 to 250,000 clones, about 60% seen once. The specimen was CD4+ T cells sorted from blood, collected at week 0. The receptors derive from a human donor with alopecia areata. Both conserved end residues are part of each CDR3. D genes are given only for firm matches.

CASSYSAYNEQFF	TRBV6-5	TRBJ2-1	-
CASTPVLRSNQPQHF	TRBV2	TRBJ1-5	-
CASSGGGATGFTEAFF	TRBV7-3	TRBJ1-1	-
CASSLVGGWPQHF	TRBV7-2	TRBJ1-5	-
CASSLEVAALTYEQYF	TRBV5-1	TRBJ2-7	-
CASSDGSGSDWGTQYF	TRBV6-1	TRBJ2-5	TRBD2
CSVDSGGGGETQYF	TRBV29-1	TRBJ2-5	-
CASSFSQGAGGYTF	TRBV7-2	TRBJ1-2	TRBD1
CASSLAPGHNEQFF	TRBV7-2	TRBJ2-1	-
CASSPRTGNAGYTF	TRBV6-5	TRBJ1-2	TRBD1
CAWSVAEEGRLFSGANVLTF	TRBV30	TRBJ2-6	-
CASHDSGYVAQAFF	TRBV28	TRBJ1-1	-
CAWSAGTGGYEQYF	TRBV30	TRBJ2-7	TRBD1
CSVGGLYGYTF	TRBV29-1	TRBJ1-2	-
CAWTVMSSYNEQFF	TRBV30	TRBJ2-1	-
CASSPAAGNIQYF	TRBV6-5	TRBJ2-4	-
CASRGSKAGYTF	TRBV6-5	TRBJ1-2	-
CASSVRTGSGANVLTF	TRBV9	TRBJ2-6	TRBD1
CAWTGQNYGYTF	TRBV30	TRBJ1-2	-
CASSSGLTEHF	TRBV19	TRBJ1-5	-
CASGLDTGLYGYTF	TRBV12-5	TRBJ1-2	-
CASSQLAGEVNEQFF	TRBV7-3	TRBJ2-1	TRBD2
CASSLGTARETQYF	TRBV11-2	TRBJ2-5	-
CASRYSRYSNQPQHF	TRBV6-5	TRBJ1-5	-
CAWKRDTLSYNEQFF	TRBV30	TRBJ2-1	-
CASSGPFGLTANTEAFF	TRBV25-1	TRBJ1-1	-
CASSYSGGNQPQHF	TRBV6-6	TRBJ1-5	-
CAWIWTGLLLRAFF	TRBV30	TRBJ1-1	TRBD1
CAISTLGANVLTF	TRBV10-3	TRBJ2-6	-